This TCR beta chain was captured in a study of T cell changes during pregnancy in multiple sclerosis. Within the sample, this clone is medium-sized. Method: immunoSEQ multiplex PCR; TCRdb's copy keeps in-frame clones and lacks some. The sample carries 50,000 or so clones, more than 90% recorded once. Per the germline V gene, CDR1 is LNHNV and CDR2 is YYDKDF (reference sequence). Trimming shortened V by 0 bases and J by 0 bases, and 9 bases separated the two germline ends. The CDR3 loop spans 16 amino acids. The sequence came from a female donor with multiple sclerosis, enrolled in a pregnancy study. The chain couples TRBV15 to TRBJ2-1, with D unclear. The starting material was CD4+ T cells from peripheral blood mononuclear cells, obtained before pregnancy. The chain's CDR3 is CATSRDWSNSYNEQFF. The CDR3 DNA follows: TGTGCCACCAGCAGAGATTGGAGCAACTCCTACAATGAGCAGTTCTTC.